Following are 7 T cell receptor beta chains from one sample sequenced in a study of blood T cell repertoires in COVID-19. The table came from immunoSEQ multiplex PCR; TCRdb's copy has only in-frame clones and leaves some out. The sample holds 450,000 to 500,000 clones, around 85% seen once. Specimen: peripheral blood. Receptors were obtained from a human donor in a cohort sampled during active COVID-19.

CDR3: CASSSTGGGYTF. The CDR3 nucleotides are TGTGCCAGCAGTTCCACAGGGGGTGGCTACACCTTC. This rearrangement joins TRBV12-3 or TRBV12-4 to TRBJ1-2; 8 bases agree with TRBD1. J gave up 7 bases and V 4 bases, and 2 bases lay outside the gene matches. This CDR3 contains 12 residues.

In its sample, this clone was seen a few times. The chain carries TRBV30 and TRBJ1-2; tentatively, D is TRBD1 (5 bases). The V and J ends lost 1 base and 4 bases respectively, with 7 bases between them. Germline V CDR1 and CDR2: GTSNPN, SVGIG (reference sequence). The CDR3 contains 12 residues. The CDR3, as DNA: TGTGCCTGGAGTGCCGACAGCTATGGCTACACCTTC. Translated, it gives CAWSADSYGYTF.

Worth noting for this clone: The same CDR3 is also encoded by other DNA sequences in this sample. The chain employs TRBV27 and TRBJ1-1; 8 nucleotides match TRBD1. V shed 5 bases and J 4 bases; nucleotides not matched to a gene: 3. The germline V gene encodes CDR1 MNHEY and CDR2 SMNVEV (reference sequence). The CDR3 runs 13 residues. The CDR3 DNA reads TGTGCCAGCAGTCAGGGGGCGCGCACTGAAGCTTTCTTT. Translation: CASSQGARTEAFF.

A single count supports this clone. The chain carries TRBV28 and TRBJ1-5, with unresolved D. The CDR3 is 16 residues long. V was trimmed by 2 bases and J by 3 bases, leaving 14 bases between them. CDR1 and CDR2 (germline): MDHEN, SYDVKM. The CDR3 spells CASSLPLNRNNQPQHF. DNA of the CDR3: TGTGCCAGCAGTTTACCCCTCAACAGAAACAATCAGCCCCAGCATTTT. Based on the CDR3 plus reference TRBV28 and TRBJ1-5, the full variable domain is DVKVTQSSRYLVKRTGEKVFLECVQDMDHENMFWYRQDPGLGLRLIYFSYDVKMKEKGDIPEGYSVSREKKERFSLILESASTNQTSMYLCASSLPLNRNNQPQHFGDGTRLSIL.

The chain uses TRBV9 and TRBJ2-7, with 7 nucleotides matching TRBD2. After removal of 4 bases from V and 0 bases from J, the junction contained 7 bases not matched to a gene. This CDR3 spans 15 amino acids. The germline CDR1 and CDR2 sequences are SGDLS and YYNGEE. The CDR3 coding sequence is TGTGCCAGCAGCTTCGGACTAGGGAGCTCCTACGAGCAGTACTTC. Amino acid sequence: CASSFGLGSSYEQYF.

The CDR3 sequence is CASSGTRGTGELFF. In DNA form, the CDR3 reads TGTGCCAGCAGTGGGACTAGGGGGACCGGGGAGCTGTTTTTT. J is TRBJ2-2 and V is TRBV25-1; D possibly corresponds to TRBD2 (7 bases). This CDR3 is built from 14 residues. The V end lost 4 bases, the J end lost 5 bases, and 11 bases lay between the germline ends. Germline lookup yields CDR1 MGHDK and CDR2 SYGVNS.

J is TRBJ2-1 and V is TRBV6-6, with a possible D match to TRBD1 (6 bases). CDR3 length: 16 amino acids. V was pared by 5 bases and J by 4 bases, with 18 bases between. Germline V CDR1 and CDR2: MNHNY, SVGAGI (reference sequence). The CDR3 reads CASSRSGAQGYNEQFF. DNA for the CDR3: TGTGCCAGCAGTCGATCAGGGGCTCAAGGATACAATGAGCAGTTCTTC.